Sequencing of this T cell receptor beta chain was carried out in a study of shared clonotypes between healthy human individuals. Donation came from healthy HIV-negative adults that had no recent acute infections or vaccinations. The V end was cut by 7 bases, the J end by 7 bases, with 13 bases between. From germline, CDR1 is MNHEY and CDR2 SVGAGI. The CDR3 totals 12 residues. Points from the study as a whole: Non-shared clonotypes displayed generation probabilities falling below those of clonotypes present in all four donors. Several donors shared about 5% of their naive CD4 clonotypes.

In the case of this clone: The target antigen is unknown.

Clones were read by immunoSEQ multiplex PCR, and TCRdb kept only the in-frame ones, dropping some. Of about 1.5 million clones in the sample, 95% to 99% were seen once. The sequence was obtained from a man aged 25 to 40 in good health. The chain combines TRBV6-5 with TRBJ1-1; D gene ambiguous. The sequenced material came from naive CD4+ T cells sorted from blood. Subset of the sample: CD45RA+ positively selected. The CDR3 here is CASTGVSIEAFF. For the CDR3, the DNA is TGTGCCAGCACCGGGGTTAGCATTGAAGCTTTCTTT.